This TCR beta chain was captured by sequencing in a study of cytomegalovirus exposure and HLA in healthy donors. The PCR contained 60 Vbeta and 13 Jbeta primers. Per the original data handling: In a later analysis, of 80 million or so unique beta chains, some 10 million appeared in at least two donors. Measured with immunoSEQ multiplex PCR; TCRdb has only the in-frame clones, and not every one. The V and J calls and clone size are taken from that table; D and trimming were inferred from the DNA. Altogether roughly 130,000 clones are present, 80% being singletons, with the ten largest covering 1%. Per the germline V gene, CDR1 is SGHVS and CDR2 is FNYEAQ. Trimming took 5 bases from V and 1 from J; bases not matched to a gene: 4. The CDR3 contains 14 residues.

Sequenced: PBMCs. The chain carries TRBV7-6 and TRBJ2-5; 7 bases agree with TRBD1. The origin of this receptor is a man in his forties in good health and CMV-seronegative. CDR3 loop: CASSRGQTQETQYF. Here the CDR3 DNA reads TGTGCCAGCAGCCGGGGACAGACCCAAGAGACCCAGTACTTC.